The 25 T cell receptor beta chains presented below share a single source sample, sequenced in a study of shared clonotypes between healthy human individuals. TCRdb keeps only in-frame clones here, not all; method: immunoSEQ multiplex PCR. Counted here are fewer than 100,000 clones, 67% occurring once; the ten biggest clones make up 45% to 50%. The specimen sequenced was memory CD8+ T cells sorted from blood. As for subset: CD45RO+ cells pooled with CCR7-negative TemRA cells. The receptors come from a man aged 25-45 years in good health.

J is TRBJ2-3 and V is TRBV4-3; the match to TRBD2 covers 8 bases. This CDR3 spans 16 amino acids. The germline V gene encodes CDR1 LGHNA and CDR2 YSLEER. With 0 bases clipped from V and 6 bases from J, the junction kept 8 bases outside the gene matches. DNA of the CDR3: TGCGCCAGCAGCCAAGACGGTAGCGGGGAGAGGGATACGCAGTATTTT. Translating gives CASSQDGSGERDTQYF.

The chain recombines TRBV7-6 with TRBJ2-3; no clear D. V lost 2 bases, J lost 4 bases, and 16 bases lay in between. The germline CDR1 and CDR2 sequences are SGHVS and FNYEAQ. The CDR3 spans 16 residues. CDR3 sequence (DNA): TGTGCCAGCAGCTTACTATTGGGCTCCGAGGCAGATACGCAGTATTTT. Its protein product is CASSLLLGSEADTQYF.

V gene TRBV27 combines with J gene TRBJ1-2; D unclear. Germline CDR1 MNHEY, CDR2 SMNVEV (reference sequence). Deletions cut 1 base from V and 0 bases from J, with 6 bases between. CDR3 length: 14 amino acids. CDR3 amino acids: CASSLYAANYGYTF. CDR3 nucleotides: TGTGCCAGCAGTTTATATGCAGCTAACTATGGCTACACCTTC.

There are a few counts of this clone. The CDR3 bases are TGTGCCAGCTCACCACTACAGACTAGCGGGAGATTGGATACGCAGTATTTT. Protein: CASSPLQTSGRLDTQYF. The chain combines TRBV18 with TRBJ2-3; TRBD2 agrees at 12 bases. V was clipped by 1 base and J by 6 bases; unmatched bases: 8. Germline assignment: CDR1 KGHSH and CDR2 LQKENI. The CDR3 length is 17 residues.

This clone occurred a few times. The chain is built from TRBV28 and TRBJ1-1; possible D gene TRBD1, 6 bases. CDR3 length: 13 residues. V lost 7 bases to trimming and J lost 3 bases, with 12 bases between them. In germline, CDR1 is MDHEN, CDR2 SYDVKM. CDR3 loop: CASITGTYTEAFF. The CDR3 coding sequence is TGTGCCAGCATCACAGGGACCTACACTGAAGCTTTCTTT.

A few counts support this clone. This chain links TRBV27 with TRBJ2-1, with D hard to call. CDR3 length: 14 amino acids. The V gene's germline CDR1 is MNHEY and CDR2 SMNVEV (reference sequence). The germline V and J ends were trimmed by 4 bases and 0 bases, with 7 bases remaining between them. Written as DNA, the CDR3 is TGTGCCAGCAGTTACGGTAGCTCCTACAATGAGCAGTTCTTC. Its translation is CASSYGSSYNEQFF.

This chain connects TRBV10-1 to TRBJ1-1; D not certain. Trimming cost V 4 bases and J 8 bases, with 14 bases left between them. Germline V gives CDR1 WNHNN, CDR2 SYGVQD (reference sequence). The CDR3 is 13 residues long. CDR3 bases: TGCGCCAGCAGTGGAATCGGGAGTCCGGAAGCTTTCTTT. Amino acid sequence: CASSGIGSPEAFF.

There are many counts of this clone. This rearrangement joins TRBV4-1 to TRBJ2-6, with 12 bases matching TRBD2. CDR3 length: 18 residues. J gave up 1 base and V 3 bases, and 4 bases lay outside the gene matches. Germline assignment: CDR1 MGHRA and CDR2 YSYEKL. CDR3 DNA sequence: TGCGCCAGCAGCCACGGGACTAGCGGGTTATCTGGGGCCAACGTCCTGACTTTC. Its translation is CASSHGTSGLSGANVLTF.

The rearrangement joins TRBV13 to TRBJ2-1; 12 bases line up with TRBD2. CDR3 length equals 15 residues. With V trimmed by 6 bases and J by 4 bases, 4 bases remained unmatched. In germline, CDR1 is PRHDT, CDR2 FYEKMQ (reference sequence). The CDR3 region has the DNA TGTGCCAGCAGTGCCGGACTAGCGGGATACAATGAGCAGTTCTTC. Its translation is CASSAGLAGYNEQFF.

This clone was seen a single time. V is TRBV6-1 and J is TRBJ1-1; tentative D call: TRBD1 (5 bases). The CDR3 is made up of 12 amino acids. Trimming shortened V by 8 bases and J by 3 bases, and 10 bases separated the two germline ends. Germline CDR1 reads MNHNS; CDR2 reads SASEGT. The CDR3: CASEWGYTEAFF. The CDR3 DNA follows: TGTGCCAGCGAGTGGGGGTACACTGAAGCTTTCTTT.

In its sample, this clone was seen once. This chain connects TRBV19 to TRBJ2-5; no definite D call. CDR3 length equals 13 residues. Germline V gene data show CDR1 as LNHDA and CDR2 as SQIVND (reference sequence). Deletions cut 4 bases from V and 3 bases from J, with 9 bases between. This CDR3 reads CASSRAREETQYF. In DNA, the CDR3 is TGTGCCAGTAGTAGGGCCAGAGAAGAGACCCAGTACTTC.

This clone was counted between two and nine times. This chain links TRBV11-3 with TRBJ2-1; D perhaps matches TRBD2 (5 bases). The CDR3 contains 16 residues. The V gene's germline CDR1 is SGHNT and CDR2 YENEEA. V was cut by 3 bases and J by 8 bases, with 20 bases left in between. The CDR3 nucleotides are TGTGCCAGCAGCTTGTCCTTTTCGGCACTAGGCGATGAGCAGTTCTTC. Protein product: CASSLSFSALGDEQFF.

The sample holds a few counts of this clone. Other nucleotide sequences from this sample produce the same CDR3. The chain links TRBV10-3 to TRBJ2-5; either TRBD1 or TRBD2 may supply D (5 bases each). Germline CDR1 and CDR2: ENHRY and SYGVKD. The CDR3 spans 14 residues. V was clipped by 0 bases and J by 1 base, with 6 bases between them. The CDR3 sequence: CAISESGTQETQYF. Written as DNA, the CDR3 is TGTGCCATCAGTGAGTCAGGGACCCAAGAGACCCAGTACTTC.

In the case of this clone: With only one base between it and a far larger clone, this is likely a read error. The CDR3 DNA sequence: TGTGTCAGCAGTGGGTTGGGGGACCTACTTCGCACAGATACGCAGTATTTT. Its translation is CVSSGLGDLLRTDTQYF. V usage is TRBV6-1 and J usage is TRBJ2-3, with D perhaps assigned TRBD1 or TRBD2 (5 bases each). The CDR3 length is 17 residues. CDR1 MNHNS and CDR2 SASEGT come from the germline V gene.

This clone is a singleton in its sample. This rearrangement joins TRBV23-1 to TRBJ2-1, with 9 bases matching TRBD1. TRBV23-1 is given ORF status, its function remaining uncertain. The CDR3 is 15 residues long. Trimming took 4 bases from V and 2 from J; bases not matched to a gene: 3. The CDR3 here is CASSRDRDPYNEQFF. For the CDR3, the DNA is TGCGCCAGCAGTCGGGACAGGGACCCCTACAATGAGCAGTTCTTC.

The chain couples TRBV4-2 to TRBJ2-1, with D possibly matching TRBD1 (5 bases). The CDR3 sequence is 17 residues long. The germline V and J ends were trimmed by 0 bases and 5 bases, with 17 bases remaining between them. Germline V gene sequence: CDR1 LGHNA, CDR2 YNFKEQ. In DNA form, the CDR3 reads TGTGCCAGCAGCCAAGAGGGTGGGGCAGGTAACCACAATGAGCAGTTCTTC. Translating it yields CASSQEGGAGNHNEQFF.

J is TRBJ2-1 and V is TRBV6-6; D call uncertain. The CDR3 totals 12 residues. The germline V and J ends were trimmed by 0 bases and 11 bases, with 8 bases remaining between them. Germline values: CDR1 MNHNY, CDR2 SVGAGI (reference sequence). The CDR3 bases are TGTGCCAGCAGTTACTCGGTCCCAAAGCAGTTCTTC. Translated: CASSYSVPKQFF.

The gene calls are TRBV5-1 and TRBJ2-2; 10 bases agree with TRBD2. The ends lost 4 bases at V and 6 bases at J; junction bases unmatched: 9. The CDR3 sequence is 16 residues long. Germline V lookup: CDR1 SGHRS, CDR2 YFSETQ. As DNA, the CDR3 is TGCGCCAGCAGCCCGCTATCACTAGCGGGGCCCGGGGAGCTGTTTTTT. Its protein product is CASSPLSLAGPGELFF.

V is TRBV7-6 and J is TRBJ2-1; D gene unclear. The CDR3 extends over 15 amino acids. Germline CDR1 SGHVS, CDR2 FNYEAQ. With 5 bases removed from V and 4 bases from J, the gap between germline ends came to 15 bases. The CDR3, as DNA: TGTGCCAGCAGCCAAACTCAAACCAAATACAATGAGCAGTTCTTC. Residues: CASSQTQTKYNEQFF.

The sample holds one count of this clone. This chain joins TRBV20-1 and TRBJ1-1; D is undetermined. The CDR3 consists of 10 residues. Germline values: CDR1 DFQATT, CDR2 SNEGSKA (reference sequence). The V end lost 6 bases, the J end lost 6 bases, and 8 bases lay between the germline ends. CDR3 protein: CSARESEAFF. CDR3 DNA: TGCAGTGCCCGCGAATCTGAAGCTTTCTTT.

In nucleotides, the CDR3 is TGTGCCAGCAGTTCCGATGGAGTCGGCAGTTACTCCTACGAGCAGTACTTC. Translation: CASSSDGVGSYSYEQYF. V and J are TRBV28 and TRBJ2-7; no clear D. This CDR3 comprises 17 residues. Trimming removed 4 bases from V and 0 bases from J, with 19 bases in between. Germline lookup yields CDR1 MDHEN and CDR2 SYDVKM.

The chain joins TRBV19 to TRBJ2-2; 12 bases map to TRBD1. With 10 bases clipped from V and 6 bases from J, the junction kept 9 bases outside the gene matches. Germline CDR1 is LNHDA and CDR2 is SQIVND (reference sequence). The CDR3 is 15 residues long. This CDR3 is CATRDRGRGAGELFF. Written as DNA, the CDR3 is TGTGCCACCCGGGACAGGGGGCGCGGGGCCGGGGAGCTGTTTTTT.

The CDR3, as DNA: TGTGCCAGCAGTTTAGGAGCGGGACCAACAGATACGCAGTATTTT. Translated, it gives CASSLGAGPTDTQYF. The J gene is TRBJ2-3, the V gene TRBV28, with TRBD2 identical over 7 bases. CDR3 length: 15 residues. Germline assignment: CDR1 MDHEN and CDR2 SYDVKM. Trimming took 2 bases from V and 3 from J; bases not matched to a gene: 5. Drawing the rest from reference TRBV28 and TRBJ2-3, the complete variable domain is DVKVTQSSRYLVKRTGEKVFLECVQDMDHENMFWYRQDPGLGLRLIYFSYDVKMKEKGDIPEGYSVSREKKERFSLILESASTNQTSMYLCASSLGAGPTDTQYFGPGTRLTVL.

The rearrangement joins TRBV23-1 to TRBJ2-1; 9 positions match TRBD2. TRBV23-1 is identified as an open reading frame with a role that is uncertain. CDR3 length equals 16 residues. J gave up 6 bases and V 1 base, and 7 bases lay outside the gene matches. Written as DNA, the CDR3 is TGCGCCAGCAGTCAATTCGGCGGGAGGGCCTGCAATGAGCAGTTCTTC. Residues: CASSQFGGRACNEQFF.

This chain links TRBV11-2 with TRBJ2-5; 9 bases are shared with TRBD1. The J call may be wrong; the DNA end is better matched by TRBJ2-7. Germline CDR1 and CDR2: SGHAT and FQNNGV. The CDR3 is made up of 14 amino acids. The CDR3 DNA reads TGTGCCAGCAGCTTGGGACAGGGCCACTACGAGCAGTACTTC. Translating it yields CASSLGQGHYEQYF.